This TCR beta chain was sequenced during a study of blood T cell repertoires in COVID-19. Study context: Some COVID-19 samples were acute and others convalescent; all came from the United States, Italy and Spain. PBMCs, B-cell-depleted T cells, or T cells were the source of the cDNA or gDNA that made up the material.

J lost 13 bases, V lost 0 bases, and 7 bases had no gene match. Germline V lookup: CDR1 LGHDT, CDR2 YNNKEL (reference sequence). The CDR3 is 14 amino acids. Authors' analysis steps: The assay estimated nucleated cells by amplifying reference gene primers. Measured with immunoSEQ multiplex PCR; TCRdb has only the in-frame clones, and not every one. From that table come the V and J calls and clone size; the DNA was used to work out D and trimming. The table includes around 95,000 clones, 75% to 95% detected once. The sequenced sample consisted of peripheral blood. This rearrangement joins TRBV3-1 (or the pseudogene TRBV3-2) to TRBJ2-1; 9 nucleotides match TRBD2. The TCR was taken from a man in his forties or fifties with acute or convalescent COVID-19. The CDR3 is CASSQDNSGRSQFF. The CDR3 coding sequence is TGTGCCAGCAGCCAAGATAATAGCGGGAGATCTCAGTTCTTC.